Below, 4 T cell receptor beta chains from the same sample are listed, as sequenced in a study of T cell responses to AZD1222 COVID-19 vaccine. Assay: immunoSEQ multiplex PCR; the TCRdb copy retains only in-frame clones and omits some. The sample shows about 85,000 clones, about 90% of them seen only once. The material was peripheral blood, obtained on day 0 of AZD1222 vaccination. The source of these receptors is an adult in good health.

This chain uses TRBV29-1 with TRBJ2-1; a possible D gene is TRBD2 (5 bases). Trimming left V 8 bases short and J 1 base short, with 21 bases between. CDR1 is SQVTM and CDR2 is ANQGSEA in the germline V gene. CDR3 size: 16 residues. The CDR3 loop is CSLNNLDGGSYNEQFF. CDR3 nucleotide sequence: TGCAGCCTGAACAACCTAGACGGAGGATCCTACAATGAGCAGTTCTTC.

The chain joins TRBV28 to TRBJ1-2; 7 bases line up with TRBD1. Trimming removed 7 bases from V and 4 bases from J; junction bases left unmatched: 12. Looked up from germline, CDR1 is MDHEN and CDR2 is SYDVKM. The CDR3 sequence is 15 residues long. In DNA form, the CDR3 reads TGTGCCAGCACCTGGGACAGCCTTACGACCTATGGCTACACCTTC. This encodes CASTWDSLTTYGYTF.

This clone showed up just once. V and J are TRBV27 and TRBJ2-1; no reliable D call. Trimming removed 3 bases at V and 4 bases at J, with 7 bases between. From germline, CDR1 is MNHEY and CDR2 SMNVEV (reference sequence). The CDR3 spans 13 residues. The DNA for the CDR3 is TGTGCCAGCAGTTTGGCAGAATACAATGAGCAGTTCTTC. Encoded protein: CASSLAEYNEQFF.

V gene TRBV14 combines with J gene TRBJ2-7; the D gene could be TRBD1 or TRBD2 (5 bases each). The germline CDR1 and CDR2 sequences are SGHDN and FVKESK. V shed 5 bases and J shed 3 bases, with 11 bases lying between them. The CDR3 length is 13 residues. The CDR3 sequence is CASSYGAYYEQYF. The CDR3, as DNA: TGTGCCAGCAGCTACGGGGCGTACTACGAGCAGTACTTC.